The 17 T cell receptor beta chains listed next were all sequenced from one sample in a study of OX40 agonist ivuxolimab in advanced cancers. The library was prepared using the immunoSEQ multiplex PCR assay. In TCRdb, the immuneACCESS table is reduced to in-frame sequences with V and J assigned. These tables do not hold every clone; where another copy was compared, an unresolved V gene accounts for under half, and the others remain unexplained. This sample has about 73,000 clones in its table, and approximately 90% of those were observed once. In total, the top ten clones hold 0.4% to 0.5% of the sample. Sample: CD4+ or CD8+ T cells sorted from blood, taken in a trial of the OX40 agonist ivuxolimab. The receptor set was obtained from an adult with an advanced solid tumor such as melanoma, head and neck, liver or kidney cancer.

The chain combines TRBV11-2 with TRBJ2-7; D uncertain. Trimming left V 1 base short and J 6 bases short, with 13 bases between. Germline V CDR1 and CDR2: SGHAT, FQNNGV. The CDR3 is 14 amino acids. The CDR3 DNA reads as TGTGCCAGCAGCTTAGGTGTTGCGTTTGTCGAGCAGTACTTC. Translating gives CASSLGVAFVEQYF.

The gene calls are TRBV7-8 and TRBJ2-1, with unresolved D. Germline CDR1 is SGHVS and CDR2 is FQNEAQ. V was clipped by 3 bases and J by 10 bases, with 16 bases between them. The length of the CDR3 is 14 residues. The CDR3 coding sequence is TGTGCCAGCAGCTTGACTGAGTGGGTTAGGGAGCAGTTCTTC. Translating it yields CASSLTEWVREQFF.

The rearrangement links TRBV5-1 to TRBJ2-7; 9 nucleotides line up with TRBD1. Looked up from germline, CDR1 is SGHRS and CDR2 is YFSETQ. Unmatched junction bases numbered 7, after V lost 4 bases and J lost 5 bases. CDR3 size: 14 residues. The CDR3 region has the DNA TGCGCCAGCAGCCCCCCGGGACAGGGAAACGAGCAGTACTTC. Amino acids: CASSPPGQGNEQYF.

This clone was picked up one time. V and J are TRBV19 and TRBJ2-7; D is ambiguous. The V gene lost 2 bases and the J gene lost 3 bases, with 14 bases spanning the gap. CDR3 length equals 15 residues. CDR1 is LNHDA and CDR2 is SQIVND in the germline V gene (reference sequence). In DNA, the CDR3 is TGTGCCAGTAGTATACGGCCGAGCCCAGACTACGAGCAGTACTTC. Its protein is CASSIRPSPDYEQYF.

The chain is built from TRBV5-1 and TRBJ2-5; TRBD1 might be the D (6 bases). Judging by the DNA end, TRBJ2-7 fits better; the J call may be wrong. From germline, CDR1 is SGHRS and CDR2 YFSETQ. This CDR3 is built from 12 residues. As DNA, the CDR3 is TGCGCCAGCAGCCGACAGGATGGCGAGCAGTACTTC. Encoded protein: CASSRQDGEQYF.

The chain employs TRBV6-5 and TRBJ2-5; a weak D match, TRBD1 (5 bases). V was shortened by 0 bases and J by 4 bases, with 9 bases between the two germline ends. Germline assignment: CDR1 MNHEY and CDR2 SVGAGI. The length of the CDR3 is 14 residues. CDR3 bases: TGTGCCAGCAGTTACTCCCGCAGGGCAGAGACCCAGTACTTC. Translated: CASSYSRRAETQYF.

This chain connects TRBV10-3 to TRBJ2-5, with 12 nucleotides matching TRBD2. The CDR3 is 17 amino acids. Germline V CDR1 and CDR2: ENHRY, SYGVKD. The J segment lost 3 bases and the V segment lost 4 bases, leaving 9 bases of the junction unmatched. CDR3 sequence (DNA): TGTGCCATCAGTGGGACTAGCGGGATGCTCGTGGAAGAGACCCAGTACTTC. Its translation: CAISGTSGMLVEETQYF.

The chain carries TRBV7-6 and TRBJ2-7, with D perhaps TRBD2 (6 bases). V lost 7 bases to trimming and J lost 6 bases, with 16 bases between them. CDR1 and CDR2 (germline): SGHVS, FNYEAQ. The CDR3 has 13 residues. CDR3: CASTGDVFSEQYF. DNA for the CDR3: TGTGCCAGCACGGGAGACGTTTTTTCCGAGCAGTACTTC.

The V call is TRBV10-3, the J call TRBJ1-1; D remains ambiguous. V was shortened by 3 bases and J by 7 bases, with 9 bases between the two germline ends. The germline gives CDR1 ENHRY, CDR2 SYGVKD. This CDR3 has 12 amino acids. Here the CDR3 DNA reads TGTGCCATCAGTGAAAGGGAAAATGAAGCTTTCTTT. It codes for CAISERENEAFF.

The rearrangement links TRBV5-4 to TRBJ1-2, with a weak D call TRBD1 (5 bases). V was trimmed by 1 base and J by 0 bases, leaving 10 bases between them. CDR3 length: 15 amino acids. The germline V gene encodes CDR1 SGHNT and CDR2 YYREEE (reference sequence). The CDR3 nucleotides are TGTGCCAGCAGCTTGTCACAGGCTTCTAACTATGGCTACACCTTC. The encoded protein is CASSLSQASNYGYTF.

The rearrangement links TRBV5-6 to TRBJ2-1; either TRBD1 or TRBD2 may supply D (8 bases each). V dropped 9 bases and J dropped 8 bases, with 18 bases sitting between them. The germline gives CDR1 SGHDT, CDR2 YYEEEE. The CDR3 length is 13 residues. CDR3 protein: CATGQGLEYEQFF. CDR3 sequence (DNA): TGTGCCACCGGACAGGGACTAGAGTATGAGCAGTTCTTC. The full variable domain, with the rest looked up from reference TRBV5-6 and TRBJ2-1, is DAGVTQSPTHLIKTRGQQVTLRCSPKSGHDTVSWYQQALGQGPQFIFQYYEEEERQRGNFPDRFSGHQFPNYSSELNVNALLLGDSALYLCATGQGLEYEQFFGPGTRLTVL.

V usage is TRBV28 and J usage is TRBJ2-1; 14 bases fit TRBD2. J lost 5 bases, V lost 6 bases, and 15 bases had no gene match. CDR1 and CDR2 (germline): MDHEN, SYDVKM. This CDR3 has 19 amino acids. CDR3 DNA sequence: TGTGCCAGCAGCAGACCGGGACTAGCGGGAGATGGGCCCGACAATGAGCAGTTCTTC. This sequence encodes CASSRPGLAGDGPDNEQFF.

The chain couples TRBV9 to TRBJ2-7; 9 nucleotides align to TRBD2. V lost 0 bases and J lost 2; bases outside the gene matches: 3. Germline V CDR1 and CDR2: SGDLS, YYNGEE. CDR3 length equals 15 residues. CDR3 sequence reads: CASSVAIAGAYEQYF. CDR3 nucleotides: TGTGCCAGCAGCGTAGCTATAGCGGGGGCCTACGAGCAGTACTTC.

On this clone itself: Other DNA sequences in this specimen translate into the identical CDR3. The gene calls are TRBV6-1 and TRBJ2-2, with D possibly being TRBD2 (6 bases). There are 13 residues in the CDR3. The V end was cut by 6 bases, the J end by 6 bases, with 11 bases between. Per germline, CDR1 MNHNS and CDR2 SASEGT. The chain's CDR3 is CASRDTSPGELFF. The CDR3 coding sequence is TGTGCCAGCAGGGATACTAGCCCCGGGGAGCTGTTTTTT.

The rearrangement uses TRBV7-9 and TRBJ2-3, with TRBD2 matching over 8 bases. CDR3 length equals 15 residues. V lost 5 bases to trimming and J lost 3 bases; unmatched junction nucleotides: 7. Germline V gene lookup returns CDR1 SEHNR and CDR2 FQNEAQ (reference sequence). The CDR3 protein is CASSPDRGRTDTQYF. CDR3 in DNA: TGTGCCAGCAGCCCCGACCGCGGGAGGACAGATACGCAGTATTTT.

The chain combines TRBV5-1 with TRBJ2-7; D is possibly TRBD1 or TRBD2 (5 bases each). Germline CDR1 and CDR2: SGHRS and YFSETQ. The CDR3 sequence is 15 residues long. Trimming took 4 bases from V and 6 from J, leaving 20 bases between them. The CDR3 loop reads CASSQNQAGASEQYF. The CDR3 coding sequence is TGCGCCAGCAGCCAGAATCAGGCCGGGGCGTCCGAGCAGTACTTC.

V gene TRBV5-1 combines with J gene TRBJ2-5; 10 bases agree with TRBD2. The better agreement between TRBJ2-7 and the DNA end casts doubt on the J call. The length of the CDR3 is 17 residues. Per the germline V gene, CDR1 is SGHRS and CDR2 is YFSETQ. CDR3 nucleotide sequence: TGCGCCAGCAGCCCGGCAGCTAGCGGGAGTGCGTCCTACGAGCAGTACTTC. It translates to CASSPAASGSASYEQYF.